The 27 T cell receptor beta chains below come from one sample, sequenced in a study of control samples from healthy donors and cancer patients. Clones were read by immunoSEQ multiplex PCR, and TCRdb kept only the in-frame ones, dropping some. The sample holds some 200,000 clones, 91% seen once. Sequencing was performed on blood. The receptors were sampled from a woman aged 30 to 39 in good health.

The gene calls are TRBV25-1 and TRBJ1-3, with D perhaps TRBD1 (5 bases). Germline CDR1 MGHDK, CDR2 SYGVNS. V lost 1 base, J lost 4 bases, and 11 bases lay in between. CDR3 length equals 15 residues. The DNA for the CDR3 is TGTGCCAGCAGTGAATCTGGGACGGGGGGAAACACCATATATTTT. It specifies CASSESGTGGNTIYF.

This rearrangement joins TRBV19 to TRBJ1-5; the D is unclear. The length of the CDR3 is 14 residues. CDR1 and CDR2 (germline): LNHDA, SQIVND (reference sequence). The germline V and J ends were trimmed by 1 base and 4 bases, with 8 bases remaining between them. The CDR3 region is CASSIVSGNQPQHF. For the CDR3, the DNA is TGTGCCAGTAGTATAGTTTCGGGGAATCAGCCCCAGCATTTT.

The rearrangement uses TRBV29-1 and TRBJ1-1; the match to TRBD1 covers 10 bases. With 5 bases clipped from V and 0 bases from J, the junction kept 9 bases outside the gene matches. Germline V gene data show CDR1 as SQVTM and CDR2 as ANQGSEA. The CDR3 totals 16 residues. CDR3 DNA: TGCAGCGTTAAGGGGGACAGGGGTGCCCTGAACACTGAAGCTTTCTTT. Its translation is CSVKGDRGALNTEAFF.

With respect to this clone: Distinct nucleotide sequences in the sample also encode this CDR3. V is TRBV20-1 and J is TRBJ2-3, with a tentative D call TRBD1 (6 bases). The CDR3 is made up of 14 amino acids. The ends were cut back, 3 bases at V and 0 bases at J, with 10 bases in the middle. CDR1 DFQATT and CDR2 SNEGSKA come from the germline V gene (reference sequence). In nucleotides, the CDR3 is TGCAGTGCTAGTAGGGGACAAAGCACAGATACGCAGTATTTT. Amino acid sequence: CSASRGQSTDTQYF.

This chain uses TRBV7-9 with TRBJ1-1, with a possible D match to TRBD1 (5 bases). The germline gives CDR1 SEHNR, CDR2 FQNEAQ (reference sequence). This CDR3 region has 15 residues. Trimming took 1 base from V and 4 from J, leaving 13 bases between them. The CDR3 bases are TGTGCCAGCAGCTTAGGGGGGATATGGAGCACTGAAGCTTTCTTT. Translated, it gives CASSLGGIWSTEAFF.

This chain links TRBV5-6 with TRBJ2-4; unclear D gene. Germline V gives CDR1 SGHDT, CDR2 YYEEEE. Trimming removed 0 bases at V and 0 bases at J, with 4 bases between. This CDR3 has 14 residues. The CDR3 loop is CASSLVLAKNIQYF. The CDR3 DNA is TGTGCCAGCAGCTTGGTGCTAGCCAAAAACATTCAGTACTTC.

The rearrangement uses TRBV4-1 and TRBJ2-4; TRBD1 aligns across 12 bases. J gave up 2 bases and V 2 bases, and 7 bases lay outside the gene matches. This CDR3 spans 18 amino acids. The germline CDR1 and CDR2 sequences are MGHRA and YSYEKL. The CDR3 protein is CASSQPGQGASTKNIQYF. The CDR3 region has the DNA TGCGCCAGCAGCCAACCGGGACAGGGGGCTTCTACCAAAAACATTCAGTACTTC.

This clone was seen a few times. The chain couples TRBV7-9 to TRBJ2-5; 16 bases are a match to TRBD2. Germline trimming cut 4 bases from V and 10 bases from J; bases unmatched to any gene: 9. The germline V gene encodes CDR1 SEHNR and CDR2 FQNEAQ (reference sequence). The CDR3 is 16 residues long. CDR3 loop: CASSSPGTSGRGSQYF. As DNA, the CDR3 is TGTGCCAGCAGCTCCCCCGGGACTAGCGGGAGGGGGAGCCAGTACTTC.

The DNA for the CDR3 is TGTGCCAGCTCAAGGGGACTCGGGAGCACAGATACGCAGTATTTT. This translates into CASSRGLGSTDTQYF. This chain connects TRBV18 to TRBJ2-3; maybe TRBD2 (6 bases). This CDR3 is 15 amino acids long. CDR1 KGHSH and CDR2 LQKENI come from the germline V gene. V gave up 5 bases and J gave up 0 bases, with 12 bases separating them. The variable domain in full, with the rest retrieved from reference TRBV18 and TRBJ2-3, is NAGVMQNPRHLVRRRGQEARLRCSPMKGHSHVYWYRQLPEEGLKFMVYLQKENIIDESGMPKERFSAEFPKEGPSILRIQQVVRGDSAAYFCASSRGLGSTDTQYFGPGTRLTVL.

This chain connects TRBV30 to TRBJ2-1; the match to TRBD1 covers 9 bases. Germline trimming cut 0 bases from V and 4 bases from J; bases unmatched to any gene: 7. The CDR3 consists of 16 residues. Per germline, CDR1 GTSNPN and CDR2 SVGIG (reference sequence). In DNA form, the CDR3 reads TGTGCCTGGAGTGTACGCGGGACAGGGCGATACAATGAGCAGTTCTTC. Amino acids: CAWSVRGTGRYNEQFF.

This rearrangement joins TRBV28 to TRBJ2-1, with 9 bases lining up with TRBD2. The CDR3 runs to 19 residues. Germline CDR1 is MDHEN and CDR2 is SYDVKM. The ends lost 6 bases at V and 4 bases at J; junction bases unmatched: 19. The CDR3 here is CASSPLGGASGILYNEQFF. CDR3 nucleotides: TGTGCCAGCAGCCCCCTCGGCGGGGCTAGCGGGATTTTATACAATGAGCAGTTCTTC.

The gene calls are TRBV5-1 and TRBJ1-1, with D unclear. Germline lookup yields CDR1 SGHRS and CDR2 YFSETQ. The CDR3 is 15 residues long. Trimming cost V 4 bases and J 0 bases, with 13 bases left between them. The CDR3 DNA reads as TGCGCCAGCAGCCCCGGGAGGTCCATGAACACTGAAGCTTTCTTT. It is translated as CASSPGRSMNTEAFF.

The V and J genes are TRBV3-1 (or the pseudogene TRBV3-2) and TRBJ2-7; the match to TRBD1 covers 7 bases. The CDR3 spans 15 residues. J gave up 1 base and V 4 bases, and 7 bases lay outside the gene matches. Germline values: CDR1 LGHDT, CDR2 YNNKEL (reference sequence). The CDR3 reads CASSPGTEESYEQYF. DNA of the CDR3: TGTGCCAGCAGCCCGGGGACAGAAGAATCCTACGAGCAGTACTTC.

The V and J genes are TRBV6-5 and TRBJ1-2; the D gene is possibly TRBD1 (5 bases). V was pared by 6 bases and J by 1 base, with 9 bases between. The germline gives CDR1 MNHEY, CDR2 SVGAGI. This CDR3 region has 13 residues. CDR3: CASRRDGNYGYTF. For the CDR3, the DNA is TGTGCCAGCAGACGGGACGGTAACTATGGCTACACCTTC.

V usage is TRBV2 and J usage is TRBJ1-1, with D maybe TRBD1 (6 bases). The CDR3 totals 14 residues. From germline, CDR1 is SNHLY and CDR2 FYNNEI. V dropped 6 bases and J dropped 1 base, with 12 bases sitting between them. The CDR3 loop reads CASSRGEWNTEAFF. DNA of the CDR3: TGTGCCAGCAGCAGGGGAGAATGGAACACTGAAGCTTTCTTT.

V usage is TRBV6-5 and J usage is TRBJ1-5, with TRBD1 as a possible D gene (5 bases). Trimming removed 2 bases from V and 5 bases from J, with 10 bases in between. The CDR3 is 14 residues long. Germline V gene data show CDR1 as MNHEY and CDR2 as SVGAGI. The CDR3 region has the DNA TGTGCCAGCAGTTACGGCCGACAGTATCAGCCCCAGCATTTT. This sequence encodes CASSYGRQYQPQHF.

V and J are TRBV2 and TRBJ1-1; D is possibly TRBD1 (6 bases). The CDR3 is 14 amino acids. The germline V and J ends were trimmed by 3 bases and 4 bases, with 12 bases remaining between them. Germline CDR1 and CDR2: SNHLY and FYNNEI. CDR3: CASSDRGIVTEAFF. As DNA, the CDR3 is TGTGCCAGCAGTGACAGGGGTATCGTCACTGAAGCTTTCTTT.

J is TRBJ2-3 and V is TRBV7-6; 11 bases match TRBD2. V lost 1 base and J lost 1; bases outside the gene matches: 7. This CDR3 contains 18 residues. The germline V gene has CDR1 SGHVS and CDR2 FNYEAQ. CDR3 nucleotide sequence: TGTGCCAGCAGCTTAGTAGCGGGGGGGGGTCTTGGCACAGATACGCAGTATTTT. Translated, it gives CASSLVAGGGLGTDTQYF. The full variable domain, its missing parts supplied by reference TRBV7-6 and TRBJ2-3, is GAGVSQSPRYKVTKRGQDVALRCDPISGHVSLYWYRQALGQGPEFLTYFNYEAQQDKSGLPNDRFSAERPEGSISTLTIQRTEQRDSAMYRCASSLVAGGGLGTDTQYFGPGTRLTVL.

The chain combines TRBV5-1 with TRBJ1-2, with a possible D match to TRBD1 (6 bases). Trimming left V 4 bases short and J 4 bases short, with 17 bases between. Germline V lookup: CDR1 SGHRS, CDR2 YFSETQ. The CDR3 spans 15 residues. CDR3: CASSDTTDRPYGYTF. The CDR3 nucleotides are TGCGCCAGCAGCGACACCACTGACAGGCCCTATGGCTACACCTTC. Using reference TRBV5-1 and TRBJ1-2 for the parts outside the CDR3, the full variable domain is KAGVTQTPRYLIKTRGQQVTLSCSPISGHRSVSWYQQTPGQGLQFLFEYFSETQRNKGNFPGRFSGRQFSNSRSEMNVSTLELGDSALYLCASSDTTDRPYGYTFGSGTRLTVV.

The gene calls are TRBV30 and TRBJ2-7; 12 bases are a match to TRBD1. CDR3 size: 13 residues. Germline lookup yields CDR1 GTSNPN and CDR2 SVGIG (reference sequence). The J segment lost 6 bases and the V segment lost 4 bases, leaving 4 bases of the junction unmatched. This CDR3 is CAWKGQGAPEQYF. The CDR3 DNA reads TGTGCCTGGAAGGGACAGGGGGCGCCCGAGCAGTACTTC. The whole variable domain, filled in from reference TRBV30 and TRBJ2-7, reads SQTIHQWPATLVQPVGSPLSLECTVEGTSNPNLYWYRQAAGRGLQLLFYSVGIGQISSEVPQNLSASRPQDRQFILSSKKLLLSDSGFYLCAWKGQGAPEQYFGPGTRLTVT.

The chain has TRBV15 and TRBJ2-5; a weak D match, TRBD2 (5 bases). Trimming cost V 0 bases and J 3 bases, with 8 bases left between them. From germline, CDR1 is LNHNV and CDR2 YYDKDF (reference sequence). The CDR3 has 14 residues. CDR3 in amino acids: CATSRDRREETQYF. In DNA form, the CDR3 reads TGTGCCACCAGCAGAGATCGGCGGGAAGAGACCCAGTACTTC.

The V and J genes are TRBV6-1 and TRBJ1-6; D is perhaps TRBD1 (5 bases). The CDR3 extends over 15 amino acids. CDR1 MNHNS and CDR2 SASEGT come from the germline V gene. V was cut by 3 bases and J by 5 bases, with 11 bases left in between. In DNA form, the CDR3 reads TGTGCCAGCAGTGATTACGACAGAAATAATTCACCCCTCCACTTT. Translation gives CASSDYDRNNSPLHF.

This clone showed up just once. The same CDR3 can be traced to other DNA sequences in this sample. The gene calls are TRBV5-1 and TRBJ1-4; D not resolved. The CDR3 totals 14 residues. The germline gives CDR1 SGHRS, CDR2 YFSETQ. With 1 base removed from V and 0 bases from J, the gap between germline ends came to 4 bases. CDR3 coding DNA: TGCGCCAGCAGCTTGACGACAACTAATGAAAAACTGTTTTTT. Translation gives CASSLTTTNEKLFF.

The chain recombines TRBV27 with TRBJ1-5, with TRBD1 identical over 10 bases. V was clipped by 4 bases and J by 4 bases; unmatched bases: 4. The CDR3 totals 15 residues. In germline, CDR1 is MNHEY, CDR2 SMNVEV (reference sequence). CDR3 in amino acids: CASSSRTGGNQPQHF. The CDR3 DNA follows: TGTGCCAGCAGTTCCCGGACAGGGGGAAATCAGCCCCAGCATTTT.

This chain joins TRBV4-2 and TRBJ1-6; D is perhaps TRBD1 (6 bases). This CDR3 has 14 amino acids. CDR1 is LGHNA and CDR2 is YNFKEQ in the germline V gene. Trimming cost V 6 bases and J 5 bases, with 11 bases left between them. CDR3 sequence: CASRAGTNNSPLHF. The CDR3 nucleotides read TGTGCCAGCAGGGCCGGGACAAATAATTCACCCCTCCACTTT.

This sequence joins TRBV11-3 and TRBJ2-1; D might be TRBD2 (6 bases). Germline values: CDR1 SGHNT, CDR2 YENEEA. This CDR3 has 15 residues. V was pared by 2 bases and J by 0 bases, with 8 bases between. CDR3 region: CASSLSGSSYNEQFF. In DNA, the CDR3 is TGTGCCAGCAGCTTAAGCGGGTCCTCCTACAATGAGCAGTTCTTC.

The chain has TRBV24-1 and TRBJ1-5, with D uncertain. With 7 bases removed from V and 4 bases from J, the gap between germline ends came to 7 bases. CDR3 length equals 12 residues. Germline V CDR1 and CDR2: KGHDR, SFDVKD. The CDR3 sequence is CATRDGNQPQHF. The CDR3 nucleotides are TGTGCCACCAGGGACGGAAATCAGCCCCAGCATTTT.